The 2 T cell receptor beta chains presented below share a single source sample, sequenced in a study of regulatory T cells in long-lasting Graves disease. For TCR beta, libraries came from iRepertoire HTBI primers and Arm-PCR of CDR3 regions. TCRdb reanalysed the multiplex PCR reads using MiXCR and keeps one entry per CDR3 protein. The sample has fewer than 650,000 distinct CDR3 sequences; around 15% are singletons. The time point here: newly diagnosed GD, antithyroid drugs for less than 3 months. PBMCs provided the RNA from which the TCR library was made. The sample also formed part of further work on T cells in Graves' hyperthyroidism and ophthalmopathy.

The sequenced sample was peripheral blood mononuclear cells (PBMCs), obtained at new diagnosis, from a patient treated with antithyroid drugs. All receptors come from a man aged 18 to 29 with Graves disease.

This clonotype showed up many times. This chain uses TRBV5-8 with TRBJ1-5; D is perhaps TRBD1 (6 bases). V was clipped by 1 base and J by 1 base, with 9 bases between them. This CDR3 has 15 residues. Germline CDR1 is SGHTS and CDR2 is YDEGEE. The CDR3 sequence: CASSLRQGSNQPQHF. CDR3 DNA: TGTGCCAGCAGCTTGAGGCAGGGGAGCAATCAGCCCCAGCATTTT.

This clonotype occurred many times. The rearrangement joins TRBV28 to TRBJ2-3, with D unclear. The CDR3 is 13 amino acids. V was clipped by 2 bases and J by 0 bases, with 3 bases between them. Germline lookup yields CDR1 MDHEN and CDR2 SYDVKM. The CDR3 nucleotides read TGTGCCAGCAGTTTAGACAGCACAGATACGCAGTATTTT. It translates to CASSLDSTDTQYF.